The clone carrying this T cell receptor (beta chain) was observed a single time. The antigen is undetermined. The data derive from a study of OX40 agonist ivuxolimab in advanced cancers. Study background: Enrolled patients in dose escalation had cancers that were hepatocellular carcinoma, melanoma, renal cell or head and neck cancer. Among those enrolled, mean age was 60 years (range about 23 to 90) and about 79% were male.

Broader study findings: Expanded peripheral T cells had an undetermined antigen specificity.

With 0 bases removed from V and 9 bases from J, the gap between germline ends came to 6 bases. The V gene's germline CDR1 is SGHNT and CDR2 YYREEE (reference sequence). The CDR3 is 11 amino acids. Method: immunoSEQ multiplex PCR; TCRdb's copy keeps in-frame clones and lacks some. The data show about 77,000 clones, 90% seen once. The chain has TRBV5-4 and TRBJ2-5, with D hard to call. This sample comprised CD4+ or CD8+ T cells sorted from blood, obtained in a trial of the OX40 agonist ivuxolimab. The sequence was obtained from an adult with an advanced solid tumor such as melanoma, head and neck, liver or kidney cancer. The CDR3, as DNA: TGTGCCAGCAGCTTGGAAGGGTCCCAGTACTTC. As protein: CASSLEGSQYF.